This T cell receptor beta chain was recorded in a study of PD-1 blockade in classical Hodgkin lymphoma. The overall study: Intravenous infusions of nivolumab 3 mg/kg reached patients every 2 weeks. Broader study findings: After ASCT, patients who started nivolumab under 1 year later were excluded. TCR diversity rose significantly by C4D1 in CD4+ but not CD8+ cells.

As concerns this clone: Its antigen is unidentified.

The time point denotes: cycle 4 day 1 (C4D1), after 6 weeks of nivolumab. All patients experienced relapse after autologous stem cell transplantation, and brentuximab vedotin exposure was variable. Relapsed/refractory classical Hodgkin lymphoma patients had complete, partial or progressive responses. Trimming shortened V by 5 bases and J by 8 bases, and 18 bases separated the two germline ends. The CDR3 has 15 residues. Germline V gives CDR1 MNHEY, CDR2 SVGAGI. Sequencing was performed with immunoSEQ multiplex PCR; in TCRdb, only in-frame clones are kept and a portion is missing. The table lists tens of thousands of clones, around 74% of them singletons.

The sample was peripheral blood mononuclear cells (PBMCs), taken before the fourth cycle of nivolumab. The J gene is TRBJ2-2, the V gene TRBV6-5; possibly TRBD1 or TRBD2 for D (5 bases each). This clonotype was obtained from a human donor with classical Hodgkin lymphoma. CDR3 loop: CASSPYGTDEGELFF. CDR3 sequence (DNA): TGTGCCAGCAGTCCATATGGGACGGACGAGGGGGAGCTGTTTTTT.